This T cell receptor (beta chain) was captured in a study of T-cell memory formation after mild COVID-19. Whole-study findings and limits: Pre-infection memory contained some responding clones, which suggested that cross-reactive memory had joined. Researchers report contracting CD4+ clones mostly in CM and EM, with CD8+ clones in EMRA. Clonal second-wave expansions that peaked on day 37 had unconfirmed SARS-CoV-2 specificity. Later expanders leaned CD4+, whereas day 15 to 85 contracting clones were balanced CD4/CD8.

TCRdb re-analysed the 5' RACE reads in MiXCR, keeping a single row per CDR3 protein. Of hundreds of thousands of distinct CDR3 sequences in the sample, 15% are singletons; the top ten hold approximately 20%. Points on this clonotype: Its cognate antigen is unknown.

The CDR3 has 15 amino acids. Germline V gene lookup returns CDR1 DFQATT and CDR2 SNEGSKA (reference sequence). The J segment lost 4 bases and the V segment lost 3 bases, leaving 5 bases of the junction unmatched. What was sequenced was PBMCs or a T cell subset sorted from them (not recorded which). The chain couples TRBV20-1 to TRBJ2-3; TRBD2 matches at 12 bases. The clonotype was recovered from a man younger than 35 who had mild COVID-19 (a few samples of this study predate the infection). Cell type and time point are not known. The CDR3, as DNA: TGCAGTGCTAGGTCTAGCGGGGGGGCGGCAGATACGCAGTATTTT. As protein: CSARSSGGAADTQYF.